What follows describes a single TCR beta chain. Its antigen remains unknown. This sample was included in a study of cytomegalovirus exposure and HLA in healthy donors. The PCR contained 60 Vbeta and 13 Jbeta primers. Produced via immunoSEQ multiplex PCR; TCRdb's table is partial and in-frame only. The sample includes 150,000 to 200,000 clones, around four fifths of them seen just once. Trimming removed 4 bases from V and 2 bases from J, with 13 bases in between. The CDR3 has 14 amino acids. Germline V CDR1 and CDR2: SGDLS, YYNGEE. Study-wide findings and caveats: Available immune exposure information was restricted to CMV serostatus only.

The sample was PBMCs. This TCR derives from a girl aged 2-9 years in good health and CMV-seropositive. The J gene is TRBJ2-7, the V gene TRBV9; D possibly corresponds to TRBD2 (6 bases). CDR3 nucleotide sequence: TGTGCCAGCAGCCGCGGGGTAGCGACCTACGAGCAGTACTTC. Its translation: CASSRGVATYEQYF.